Below, one TCR beta chain is given with its context. Its antigen is unidentified. The table came from immunoSEQ multiplex PCR; TCRdb's copy has only in-frame clones and leaves some out. Of 130,000 to 150,000 clones in the sample, about 86% were seen once. This record comes from a study of radiation and T cells in renal cell carcinoma. Time point specified: blood 4 weeks post-SBRT, at nephrectomy. Indicated treatment: 15 Gy SBRT to primary tumor, nephrectomy 4 weeks later. The tumor was a clear cell renal cell carcinoma. Germline V gene data show CDR1 as SGHKS and CDR2 as YYEKEE (reference sequence). The CDR3 is made up of 13 amino acids. The V end lost 3 bases, the J end lost 1 base, and 7 bases lay between the germline ends. The study's findings and limits: From baseline, blood top tumor clonotypes peaked at 2 weeks post-radiation.

Specimen: blood, collected from a patient whose treatment included radiotherapy and nephrectomy. The origin of this receptor is a woman aged 50 to 60 with renal cell carcinoma. V is TRBV5-5 and J is TRBJ1-2; D remains unclear. In nucleotides, the CDR3 is TGTGCCAGCAGCTCCGGTGGTAACTATGGCTACACCTTC. Translation: CASSSGGNYGYTF.